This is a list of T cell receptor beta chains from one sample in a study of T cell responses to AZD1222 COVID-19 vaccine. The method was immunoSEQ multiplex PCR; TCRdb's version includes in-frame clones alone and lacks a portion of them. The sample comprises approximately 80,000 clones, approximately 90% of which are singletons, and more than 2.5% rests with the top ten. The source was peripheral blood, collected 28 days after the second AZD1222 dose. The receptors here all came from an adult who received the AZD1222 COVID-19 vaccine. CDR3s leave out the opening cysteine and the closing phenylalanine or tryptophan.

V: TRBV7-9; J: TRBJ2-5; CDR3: ASTQTTGAETQY
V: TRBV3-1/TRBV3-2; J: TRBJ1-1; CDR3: ASSHQGVGTEAF
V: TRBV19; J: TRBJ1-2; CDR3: ASRVRGRNYGYT
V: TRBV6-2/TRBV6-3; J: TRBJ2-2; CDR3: ASSLLTGELF
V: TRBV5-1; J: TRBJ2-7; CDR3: ASSLGVSSYEQY
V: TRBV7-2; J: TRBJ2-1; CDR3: ASSSTGEQF
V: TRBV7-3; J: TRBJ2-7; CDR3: ASSLTWGGNYEQY
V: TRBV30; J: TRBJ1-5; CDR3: AWSRVNQPQH
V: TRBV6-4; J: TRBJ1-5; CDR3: ASSETGGSVQPQH
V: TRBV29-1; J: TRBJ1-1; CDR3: SAGGANTEAF
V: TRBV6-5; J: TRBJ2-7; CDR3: ASSTLRQGAYEQY
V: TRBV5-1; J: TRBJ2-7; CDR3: ASSLEYEQY
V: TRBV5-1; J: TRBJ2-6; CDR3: ASNSGGSSGANVLT
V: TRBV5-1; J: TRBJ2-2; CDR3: ASTSDRSQNTGELF
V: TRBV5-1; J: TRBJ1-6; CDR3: ASSPVGLYSNSPLH
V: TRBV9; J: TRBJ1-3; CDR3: ASSGQGSGNTIY
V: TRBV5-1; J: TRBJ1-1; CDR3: ASSLGSATKAF
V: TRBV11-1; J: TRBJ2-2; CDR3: ASSLGTANTGELF
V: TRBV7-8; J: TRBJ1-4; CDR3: ASSLAEQGGKLF
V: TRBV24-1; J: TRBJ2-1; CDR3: ATSDPGQGSYNEQF
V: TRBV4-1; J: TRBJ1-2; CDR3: ASSQGWQPDGYT
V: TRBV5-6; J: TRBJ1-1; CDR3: ASSPDRNHYTEAF
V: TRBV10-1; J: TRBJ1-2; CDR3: ASSRGPWPSNYGYT
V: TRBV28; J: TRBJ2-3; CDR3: ASSRDFTDTQY
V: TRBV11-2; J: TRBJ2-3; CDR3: ASSFIGGASGTDTQY
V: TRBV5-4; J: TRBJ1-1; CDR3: ASSLGVIEGRTEAF
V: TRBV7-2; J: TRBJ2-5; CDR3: ASSSRGGRETQY
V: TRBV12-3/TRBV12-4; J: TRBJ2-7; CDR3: ASSLPDSYEQY
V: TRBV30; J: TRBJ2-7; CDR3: AWSLMSGIEY